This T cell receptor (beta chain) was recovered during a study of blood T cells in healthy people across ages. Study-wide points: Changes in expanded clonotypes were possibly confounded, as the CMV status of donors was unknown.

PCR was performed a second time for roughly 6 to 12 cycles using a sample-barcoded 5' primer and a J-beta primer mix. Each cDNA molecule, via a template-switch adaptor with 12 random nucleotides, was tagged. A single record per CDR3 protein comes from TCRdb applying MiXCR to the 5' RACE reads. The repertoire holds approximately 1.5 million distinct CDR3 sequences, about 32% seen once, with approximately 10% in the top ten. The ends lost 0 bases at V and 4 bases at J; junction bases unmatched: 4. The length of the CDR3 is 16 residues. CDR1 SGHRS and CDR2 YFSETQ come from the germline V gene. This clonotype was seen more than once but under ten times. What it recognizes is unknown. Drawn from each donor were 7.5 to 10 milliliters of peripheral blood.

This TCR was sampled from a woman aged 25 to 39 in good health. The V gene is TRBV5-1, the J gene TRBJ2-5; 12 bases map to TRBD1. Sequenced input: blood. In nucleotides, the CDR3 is TGCGCCAGCAGCTTGGAGGGACAGGGGGCGTCAGAGACCCAGTACTTC. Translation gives CASSLEGQGASETQYF.